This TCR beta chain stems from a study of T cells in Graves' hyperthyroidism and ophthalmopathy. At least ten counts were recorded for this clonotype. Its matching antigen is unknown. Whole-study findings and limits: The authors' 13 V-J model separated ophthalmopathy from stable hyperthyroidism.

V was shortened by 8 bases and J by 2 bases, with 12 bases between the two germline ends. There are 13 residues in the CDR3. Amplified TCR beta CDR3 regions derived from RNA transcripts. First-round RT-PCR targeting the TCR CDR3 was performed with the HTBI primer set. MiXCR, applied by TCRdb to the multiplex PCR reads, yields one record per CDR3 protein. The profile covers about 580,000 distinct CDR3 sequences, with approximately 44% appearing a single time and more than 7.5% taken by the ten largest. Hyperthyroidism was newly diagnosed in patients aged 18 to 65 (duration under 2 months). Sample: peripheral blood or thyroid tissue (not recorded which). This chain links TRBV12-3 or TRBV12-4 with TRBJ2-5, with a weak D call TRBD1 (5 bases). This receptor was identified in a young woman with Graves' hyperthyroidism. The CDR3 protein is CASGDRLQETQYF. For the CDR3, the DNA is TGTGCCAGCGGTGACAGATTGCAAGAGACCCAGTACTTC.